This T cell receptor (beta chain) was profiled in a study of blood T cell repertoires in COVID-19. On the study more broadly: From the United States, Italy and Spain came samples of acute and convalescent COVID-19. The cDNA or gDNA used as material had been derived from T cells, B-cell-depleted T cells, or PBMCs.

As originally analysed: Amplification with reference gene primers provided the estimates of nucleated cell counts. Generated by immunoSEQ multiplex PCR, the TCRdb table keeps only in-frame clones and is missing some. V, J and clone size are those of that table, while D and trimming were read from the DNA. The sample consists of around 110,000 clones, roughly 80% of them appearing once. The CDR3 spans 16 residues. The V end lost 5 bases, the J end lost 0 bases, and 14 bases lay between the germline ends. Germline CDR1 SEHNR, CDR2 FQNEAQ (reference sequence). The sequenced sample was peripheral blood. The chain carries TRBV7-9 and TRBJ1-3; D may be TRBD1 (5 bases). This TCR derives from a man aged 70-80 years with acute or convalescent COVID-19. DNA for the CDR3: TGTGCCAGCAGCCCCGGGACTTTGGACTCTGGAAACACCATATATTTT. This translates into CASSPGTLDSGNTIYF.